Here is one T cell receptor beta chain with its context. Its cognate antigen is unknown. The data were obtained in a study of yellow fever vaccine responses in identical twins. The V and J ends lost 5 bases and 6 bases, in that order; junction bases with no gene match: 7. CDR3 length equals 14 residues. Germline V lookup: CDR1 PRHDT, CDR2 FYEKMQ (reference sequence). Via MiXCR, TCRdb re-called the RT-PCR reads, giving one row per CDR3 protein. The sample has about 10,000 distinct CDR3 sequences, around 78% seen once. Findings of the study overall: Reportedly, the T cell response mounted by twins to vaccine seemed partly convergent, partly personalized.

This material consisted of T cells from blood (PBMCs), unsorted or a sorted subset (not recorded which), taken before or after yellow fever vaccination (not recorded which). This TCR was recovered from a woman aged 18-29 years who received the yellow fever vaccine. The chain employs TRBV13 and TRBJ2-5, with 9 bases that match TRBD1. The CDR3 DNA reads TGTGCCAGCAGCGCCCGGACAGGGGTAAAGACCCAGTACTTC. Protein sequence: CASSARTGVKTQYF.